This TCR beta chain comes out of a study of blood T cell repertoires in COVID-19. Across the study: Spain, Italy and the United States supplied samples that represented acute and convalescent COVID-19. T cells, B-cell-depleted T cells, or PBMCs provided the cDNA or gDNA that served as material.

In the authors' workflow: The authors estimated nucleated cell counts from reference gene primer amplification. This table comes from immunoSEQ multiplex PCR, and its TCRdb copy is limited to in-frame clones, with some not included. V and J calls and clone size follow that table, whereas D and trimming were derived from the DNA. The table lists around 250,000 clones, approximately 91% of them singletons, with 1% to 1.5% in the top ten. On this clone: The same CDR3 arises from other DNA sequences in this sample as well.

The CDR3 length is 14 residues. Germline assignment: CDR1 LGHNA and CDR2 YSLEER. The germline V and J ends were trimmed by 0 bases and 8 bases, with 13 bases remaining between them. This sequence was found in a human donor in a cohort exposed to, infected with or recovered from COVID-19 (not recorded which). The donor label of this sample is uncertain. This sequence joins TRBV4-3 and TRBJ1-2, with D perhaps TRBD1 (6 bases). The sample comprised PBMCs or T cells enriched from blood (not recorded which). The CDR3, as DNA: TGCGCCAGCAGCCAAGATCGCAGGGGTGGAGGCTACACCTTC. This encodes CASSQDRRGGGYTF.